This T cell receptor beta chain derives from a study of blood T cell repertoires in COVID-19. Profiling relied on immunoSEQ multiplex PCR, and the TCRdb table lists in-frame clones only, not all of them. The sample includes 100,000 to 150,000 clones, around 83% of them seen just once. This TCR came from an elderly man with active or convalescent COVID-19. The sample comprised peripheral blood.

In nucleotides, the CDR3 is TGCAGCGTTGGAGACAGGATTGAAGCTTTCTTT. Translated: CSVGDRIEAFF. V and J are TRBV29-1 and TRBJ1-1, with a weak D call TRBD1 (6 bases). Germline CDR1 is SQVTM and CDR2 is ANQGSEA. V was trimmed by 4 bases and J by 7 bases, leaving 10 bases between them. The CDR3 covers 11 residues.